The present entry profiles one T cell receptor (beta chain) with its context. The antigen remains unidentified. The record originates from a study of blood T cells in healthy people across ages. Study-wide results and limits: Older age went with lower TCR beta diversity per million T cells, in a roughly linear way. The long-lived group displayed more naive CD4+ cells, plus higher diversity, than the aged donors did.

A second PCR of about 6 to 11 cycles used a sample-barcoded 5' primer and a J-beta primer mix. Each cDNA was tagged by a template-switch adaptor containing 12 random nucleotides. Via MiXCR, TCRdb re-called the 5' RACE reads, giving one row per CDR3 protein. This sample has approximately 730,000 distinct CDR3 sequences, with about 40% found just once. Sequencing was done on a sample of blood. The TCR was taken from a woman in her sixties in good health.

The CDR3 DNA follows: TGCAGCGTCCTACCTCCGGGGAGCGGGCCCACAGATACGCAGTATTTT. This encodes CSVLPPGSGPTDTQYF. The rearrangement joins TRBV29-1 to TRBJ2-3; a possible D gene is TRBD2 (6 bases). Germline V CDR1 and CDR2: SQVTM, ANQGSEA. This CDR3 contains 16 residues. Deletions cut 6 bases from V and 2 bases from J, with 21 bases between.